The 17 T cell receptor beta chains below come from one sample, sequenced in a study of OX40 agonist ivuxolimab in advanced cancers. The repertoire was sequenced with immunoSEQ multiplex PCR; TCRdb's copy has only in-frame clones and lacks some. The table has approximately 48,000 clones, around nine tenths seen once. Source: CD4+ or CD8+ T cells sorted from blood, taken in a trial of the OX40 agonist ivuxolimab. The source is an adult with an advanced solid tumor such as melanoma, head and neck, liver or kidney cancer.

CDR3 coding DNA: TGTGCCAGCAGCCGGGAGGCGGATCAGCCCCAGCATTTT. The encoded protein is CASSREADQPQHF. This chain joins TRBV7-6 and TRBJ1-5; no definite D call. V lost 5 bases and J 5 bases, leaving 10 bases between the germline ends. Germline V CDR1 and CDR2: SGHVS, FNYEAQ. There are 13 residues in the CDR3.

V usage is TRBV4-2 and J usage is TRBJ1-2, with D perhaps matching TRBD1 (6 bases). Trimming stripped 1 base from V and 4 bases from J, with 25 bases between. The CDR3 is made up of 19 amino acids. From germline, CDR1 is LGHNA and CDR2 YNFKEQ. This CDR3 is CASSQGQEAPRQERYGYTF. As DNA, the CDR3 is TGTGCCAGCAGCCAAGGACAGGAGGCCCCTAGACAGGAGCGCTATGGCTACACCTTC.

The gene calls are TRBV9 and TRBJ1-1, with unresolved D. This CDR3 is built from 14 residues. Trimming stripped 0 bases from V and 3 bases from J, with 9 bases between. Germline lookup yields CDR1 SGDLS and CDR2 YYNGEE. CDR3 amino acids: CASSVGGVDTEAFF. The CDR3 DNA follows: TGTGCCAGCAGCGTAGGGGGTGTGGACACTGAAGCTTTCTTT.

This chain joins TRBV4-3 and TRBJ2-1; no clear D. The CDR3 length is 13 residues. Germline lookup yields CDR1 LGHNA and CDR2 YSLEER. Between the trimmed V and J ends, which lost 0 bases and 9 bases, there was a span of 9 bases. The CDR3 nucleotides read TGCGCCAGCAGCCAAGATGGAGAGAGTGAGCAGTTCTTC. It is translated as CASSQDGESEQFF.

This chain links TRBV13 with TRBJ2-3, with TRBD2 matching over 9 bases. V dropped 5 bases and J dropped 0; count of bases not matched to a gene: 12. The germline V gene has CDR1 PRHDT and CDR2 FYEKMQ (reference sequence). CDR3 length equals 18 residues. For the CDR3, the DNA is TGTGCCAGCAGCCGTCCGGGCGGGGGGGCTACTAGCACAGATACGCAGTATTTT. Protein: CASSRPGGGATSTDTQYF.

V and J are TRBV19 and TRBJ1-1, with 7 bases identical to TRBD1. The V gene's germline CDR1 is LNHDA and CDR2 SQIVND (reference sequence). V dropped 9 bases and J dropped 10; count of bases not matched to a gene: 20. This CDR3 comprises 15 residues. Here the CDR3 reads CASNRDSVLEGGAFF. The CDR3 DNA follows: TGTGCCAGCAACCGGGACAGCGTACTGGAGGGGGGAGCTTTCTTT.

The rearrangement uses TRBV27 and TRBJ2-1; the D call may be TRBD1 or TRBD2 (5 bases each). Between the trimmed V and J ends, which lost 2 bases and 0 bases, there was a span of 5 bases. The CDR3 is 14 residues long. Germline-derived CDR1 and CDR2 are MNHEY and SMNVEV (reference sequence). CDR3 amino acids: CASSLGGSYNEQFF. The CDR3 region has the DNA TGTGCCAGCAGTTTAGGGGGCTCCTACAATGAGCAGTTCTTC.

As DNA, the CDR3 is TGTGCCAGCAGCCAAGAAGAGCGGAGCACTGAAGCTTTCTTT. Its protein product is CASSQEERSTEAFF. This chain uses TRBV14 with TRBJ1-1; D is unresolved. The V gene lost 0 bases and the J gene lost 4 bases, with 9 bases spanning the gap. This CDR3 spans 14 amino acids. CDR1 and CDR2 from the germline V gene are SGHDN and FVKESK. Variable domain in full (rest from reference TRBV14 and TRBJ1-1): EAGVTQFPSHSVIEKGQTVTLRCDPISGHDNLYWYRRVMGKEIKFLLHFVKESKQDESGMPNNRFLAERTGGTYSTLKVQPAELEDSGVYFCASSQEERSTEAFFGQGTRLTVV.

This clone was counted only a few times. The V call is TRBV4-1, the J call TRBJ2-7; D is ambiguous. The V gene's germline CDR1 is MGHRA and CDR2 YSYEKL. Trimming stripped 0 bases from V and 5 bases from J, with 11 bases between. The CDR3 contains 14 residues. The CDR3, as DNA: TGCGCCAGCAGCCAAGATCGGAGCTGGGACGAGCAGTACTTC. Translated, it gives CASSQDRSWDEQYF.

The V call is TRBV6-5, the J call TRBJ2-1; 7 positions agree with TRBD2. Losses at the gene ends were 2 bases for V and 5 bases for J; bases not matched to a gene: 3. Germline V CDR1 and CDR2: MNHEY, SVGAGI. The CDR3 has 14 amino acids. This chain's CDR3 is CASSYGEGNNEQFF. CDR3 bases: TGTGCCAGCAGTTACGGGGAGGGGAACAATGAGCAGTTCTTC.

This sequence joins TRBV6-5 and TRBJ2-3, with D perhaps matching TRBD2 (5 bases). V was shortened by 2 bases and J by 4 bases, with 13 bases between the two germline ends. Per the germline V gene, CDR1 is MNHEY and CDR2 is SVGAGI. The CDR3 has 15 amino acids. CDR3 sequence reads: CASSYEAVRADTQYF. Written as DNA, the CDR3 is TGTGCCAGCAGTTACGAAGCCGTGAGGGCAGATACGCAGTATTTT.

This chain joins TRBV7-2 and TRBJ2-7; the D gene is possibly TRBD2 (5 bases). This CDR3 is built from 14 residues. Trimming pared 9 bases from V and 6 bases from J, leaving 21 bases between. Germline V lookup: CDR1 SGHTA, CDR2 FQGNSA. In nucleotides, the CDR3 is TGTGCCAGTAATCGAGGGCAGCTTAGGAGCGAGCAGTACTTC. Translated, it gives CASNRGQLRSEQYF.

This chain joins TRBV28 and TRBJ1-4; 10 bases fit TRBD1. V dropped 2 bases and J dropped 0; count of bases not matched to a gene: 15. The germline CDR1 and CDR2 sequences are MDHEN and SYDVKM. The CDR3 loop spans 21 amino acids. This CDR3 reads CASSLPPTTGQGTSTNEKLFF. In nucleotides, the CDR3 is TGTGCCAGCAGTTTACCCCCAACCACGGGACAGGGGACATCAACTAATGAAAAACTGTTTTTT.

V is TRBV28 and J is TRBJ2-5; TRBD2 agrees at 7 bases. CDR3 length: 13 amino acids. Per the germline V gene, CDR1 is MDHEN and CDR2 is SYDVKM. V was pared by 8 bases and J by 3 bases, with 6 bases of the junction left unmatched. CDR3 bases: TGTGCCAGCGCGGGAGAAATAGAAGAGACCCAGTACTTC. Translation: CASAGEIEETQYF.

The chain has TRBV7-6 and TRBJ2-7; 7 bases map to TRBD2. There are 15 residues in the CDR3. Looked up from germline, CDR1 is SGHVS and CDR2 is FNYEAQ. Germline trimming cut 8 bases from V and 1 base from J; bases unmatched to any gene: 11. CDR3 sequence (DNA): TGTGCCAGCGGGGGAGGGGTGGAAAAGTCCTACGAGCAGTACTTC. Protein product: CASGGGVEKSYEQYF.

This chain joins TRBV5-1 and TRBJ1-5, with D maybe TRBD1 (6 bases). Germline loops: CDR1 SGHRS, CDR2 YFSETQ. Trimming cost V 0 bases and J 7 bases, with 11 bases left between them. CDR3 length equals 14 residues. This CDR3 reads CASSLGTADQPQHF. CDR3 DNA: TGCGCCAGCAGCTTGGGGACAGCGGACCAGCCCCAGCATTTT.

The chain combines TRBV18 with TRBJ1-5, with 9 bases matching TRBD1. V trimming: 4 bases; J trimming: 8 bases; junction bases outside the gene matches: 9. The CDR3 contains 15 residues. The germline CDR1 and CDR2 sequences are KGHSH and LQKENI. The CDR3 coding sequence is TGTGCCAGCTCACATTGGACAGGGGTCTCGGAGCCCCAGCATTTT. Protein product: CASSHWTGVSEPQHF. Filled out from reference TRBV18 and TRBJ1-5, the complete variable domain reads NAGVMQNPRHLVRRRGQEARLRCSPMKGHSHVYWYRQLPEEGLKFMVYLQKENIIDESGMPKERFSAEFPKEGPSILRIQQVVRGDSAAYFCASSHWTGVSEPQHFGDGTRLSIL.